This is a list of T cell receptor beta chains from one sample in a study of blood T cells in healthy people across ages. TCRdb re-called the 5' RACE reads with MiXCR, one entry per CDR3 protein. The repertoire has under 2 million distinct CDR3 sequences, roughly 30% of them found once; the top ten carry 10% to 12%. Sequencing was carried out using blood. The receptors were sampled from a woman in her thirties in good health. Each CDR3 is given with its conserved first and last residue. The D gene is left open where the match is weak. Clone sizes are given selectively: once, few, many, or a class where the clone is expanded.

v_call	clone_size	j_call	d_call	cdr3_aa	cdr3_nt
TRBV5-1	few	TRBJ1-4	.	CASSTGQKNEKLFF	TGCGCCAGCAGCACCGGACAGAAGAATGAAAAACTGTTTTTT
TRBV4-1	.	TRBJ2-1	TRBD2	CASSQNQLAGGRRQFF	TGCGCCAGCAGCCAAAATCAACTAGCGGGAGGGAGGAGGCAGTTCTTC
TRBV11-3	.	TRBJ2-6	.	CASSLGEGNSGANVLTF	TGTGCCAGCAGCTTAGGAGAAGGGAACTCTGGGGCCAACGTCCTGACTTTC
TRBV9	.	TRBJ2-1	.	CASSVSNTEQFF	TGTGCCAGCAGCGTATCCAACACTGAGCAGTTCTTC
TRBV7-8	few	TRBJ1-5	.	CASSLAYGAGQPQHF	TGTGCCAGCAGCTTAGCATACGGGGCTGGCCAGCCCCAGCATTTT
TRBV20-1	many	TRBJ2-7	.	CSARDGGGRISYEQYF	TGCAGTGCTAGAGATGGGGGCGGGCGGATCTCCTACGAGCAGTACTTC
TRBV30	few	TRBJ1-4	.	CAWSVGPINEKLFF	TGTGCCTGGAGTGTAGGGCCTATTAATGAAAAACTGTTTTTT
TRBV21-1	.	TRBJ2-4	.	CASSKMGRGSENIQYF	TGTGCCAGCAGCAAAATGGGGCGGGGGAGTGAAAACATTCAGTACTTC
TRBV20-1	many	TRBJ2-5	.	CSARREAGRETQYF	TGCAGTGCTAGGAGGGAGGCCGGAAGGGAGACCCAGTACTTC
TRBV20-1	.	TRBJ2-5	TRBD1	CSAPRDRLETQYF	TGCAGTGCCCCCCGGGACAGGTTAGAGACCCAGTACTTC
TRBV7-2	.	TRBJ2-5	.	CASSHPTGYQETQYF	TGTGCCAGCAGCCACCCGACTGGTTACCAAGAGACCCAGTACTTC
TRBV28	.	TRBJ2-3	.	CASSFIYGVFNTDTQYF	TGTGCCAGCAGTTTCATTTACGGGGTCTTTAACACAGATACGCAGTATTTT
TRBV7-3	.	TRBJ1-2	.	CASSLGHPFGYTF	TGTGCCAGCAGCTTAGGGCACCCTTTTGGCTACACCTTC
TRBV4-2	.	TRBJ1-5	.	CASSQERVWSNQPQHF	TGTGCCAGCAGCCAAGAACGGGTCTGGAGCAATCAGCCCCAGCATTTT
TRBV5-6	few	TRBJ2-3	TRBD2	CASRGLAVNTDTQYF	TGTGCCAGCAGGGGGCTAGCGGTGAACACAGATACGCAGTATTTT
TRBV2	.	TRBJ2-7	.	CASSDGSGEGEQYF	TGTGCCAGCAGTGACGGTTCCGGGGAAGGCGAGCAGTACTTC
TRBV20-1	.	TRBJ2-7	.	CSAITDTTGYEQYF	TGCAGTGCTATCACGGACACGACTGGCTACGAGCAGTACTTC